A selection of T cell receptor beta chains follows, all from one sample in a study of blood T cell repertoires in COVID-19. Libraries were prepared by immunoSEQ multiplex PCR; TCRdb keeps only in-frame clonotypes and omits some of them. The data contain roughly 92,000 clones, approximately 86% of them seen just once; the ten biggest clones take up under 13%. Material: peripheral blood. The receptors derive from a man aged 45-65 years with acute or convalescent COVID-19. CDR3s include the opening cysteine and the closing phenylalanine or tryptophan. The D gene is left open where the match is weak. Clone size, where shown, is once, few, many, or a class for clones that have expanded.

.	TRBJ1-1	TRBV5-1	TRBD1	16	TGCGCCAGCAGCTTGACGACGGGACAGTTGAACACTGAAGCTTTCTTT	CASSLTTGQLNTEAFF
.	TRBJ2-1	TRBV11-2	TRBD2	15	TGTGCCAGCAGCCGGACTAGCGGGAGGTCCAATGAGCAGTTCTTC	CASSRTSGRSNEQFF
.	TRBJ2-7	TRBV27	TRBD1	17	TGTGCCAGCAGCCCGGGACAGGGGGTGACTAGCGGTTACGAGCAGTACTTC	CASSPGQGVTSGYEQYF
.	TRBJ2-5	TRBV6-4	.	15	TGTGCCAGCAGTGCTTACGGGACACCTCAAGAGACCCAGTACTTC	CASSAYGTPQETQYF
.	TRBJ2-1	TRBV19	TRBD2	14	TGTGCCAGTAGTATAGTAGCGGGGTACAATGAGCAGTTCTTC	CASSIVAGYNEQFF
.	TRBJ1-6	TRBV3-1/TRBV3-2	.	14	TGTGCCAGCAGCCAAGCAGCCAGGGCGACACCCCTCCACTTT	CASSQAARATPLHF
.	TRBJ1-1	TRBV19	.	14	TGTGCCAGTAGTATGGGCAGGCTGAACACTGAAGCTTTCTTT	CASSMGRLNTEAFF
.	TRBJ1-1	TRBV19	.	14	TGTGCCAGTAGTAACAGGGCCGGGGACACTGAAGCTTTCTTT	CASSNRAGDTEAFF
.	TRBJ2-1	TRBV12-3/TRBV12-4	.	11	TGTGCCAGCAGTTTATCGGGTGAGCAGTTCTTC	CASSLSGEQFF
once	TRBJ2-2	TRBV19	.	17	TGTGCCAGTAGTAAGGGGGCGGAGGGGGGCTCAACCGGGGAGCTGTTTTTT	CASSKGAEGGSTGELFF
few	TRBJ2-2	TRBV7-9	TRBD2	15	TGTGCCAGCAGCTTAGCTAGCGGGAGAAGCGGGGAGCTGTTTTTT	CASSLASGRSGELFF
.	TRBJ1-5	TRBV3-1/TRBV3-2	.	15	TGTGCCAGCAGCCAAGGGCACATCAACAATCAGCCCCAGCATTTT	CASSQGHINNQPQHF
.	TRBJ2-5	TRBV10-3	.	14	TGTGCCATCAGTGACTTGGGGGGCCAAGAGACCCAGTACTTC	CAISDLGGQETQYF
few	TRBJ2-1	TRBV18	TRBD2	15	TGTGCCAGCTCACCGGGACTAGCGGTAGGCAATGAGCAGTTCTTC	CASSPGLAVGNEQFF
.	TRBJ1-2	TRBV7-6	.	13	TGTGCCAGCAGCACGGACACGTCCCGTGGCTACACCTTC	CASSTDTSRGYTF
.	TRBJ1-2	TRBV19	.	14	TGTGCCAGTAGAGACAGCTTCTTTAACTATGGCTACACCTTC	CASRDSFFNYGYTF
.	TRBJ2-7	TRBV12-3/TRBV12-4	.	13	TGTGCCAGCACCCGGGGACTTCTCTACGAGCAGTACTTC	CASTRGLLYEQYF
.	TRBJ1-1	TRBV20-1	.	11	TGCAGTGCCCAACGGGGGGAAGGGGCTTTCTTT	CSAQRGEGAFF
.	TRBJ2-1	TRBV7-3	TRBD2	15	TGTGCCAGCAGCAAAAGGATGGGGACTAGCAATGAGCAGTTCTTC	CASSKRMGTSNEQFF
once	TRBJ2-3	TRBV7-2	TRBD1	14	TGTGCCAGCAGCTCGGGACAGTTCACAGATACGCAGTATTTT	CASSSGQFTDTQYF
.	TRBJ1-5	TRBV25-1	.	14	TGTGCCAGCAGTGGACCCGGAGCATATCAGCCCCAGCATTTT	CASSGPGAYQPQHF
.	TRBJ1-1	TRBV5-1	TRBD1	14	TGCGCCAGCAGCATCGACAGGGTATGGACTGAAGCTTTCTTT	CASSIDRVWTEAFF
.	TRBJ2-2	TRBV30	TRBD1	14	TGTGCCTGGAGTATCGGGACAGGGGCCGGGGAGCTGTTTTTT	CAWSIGTGAGELFF
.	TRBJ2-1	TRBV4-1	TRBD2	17	TGCGCCAGCAGCCAAGAGACTCCGGGACTAGTTTACAATGAGCAGTTCTTC	CASSQETPGLVYNEQFF
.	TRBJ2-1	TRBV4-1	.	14	TGCGCCAGCAGCCAAGAGGGCCGACGGAATGAGCAGTTCTTC	CASSQEGRRNEQFF
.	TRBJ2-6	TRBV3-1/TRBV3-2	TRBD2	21	TGTGCCAGCAGCCAAGCTACTGGACTAGCGGGAGGCCTCTCTGGGGCCAACGTCCTGACTTTC	CASSQATGLAGGLSGANVLTF
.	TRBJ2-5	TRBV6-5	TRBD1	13	TGTGCCAGCAGCCGGACAGGGACTGAGACCCAGTACTTC	CASSRTGTETQYF
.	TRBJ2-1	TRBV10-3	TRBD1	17	TGTGCCATCAGTGAGTCAACACCGGGACAGGGAAACAATGAGCAGTTCTTC	CAISESTPGQGNNEQFF
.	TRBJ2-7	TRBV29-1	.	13	TGCAGCGTTGAAGCGGGGGACTCCTACGAGCAGTACTTC	CSVEAGDSYEQYF
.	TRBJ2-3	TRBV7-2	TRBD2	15	TGTGCCAGCAGCCAGATCAGGACTAGAACAGATACGCAGTATTTT	CASSQIRTRTDTQYF
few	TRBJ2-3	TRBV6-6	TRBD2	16	TGTGCCAGCAGCCCGGGACTAGCGGGAGCCGCAGATACGCAGTATTTT	CASSPGLAGAADTQYF
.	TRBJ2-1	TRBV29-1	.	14	TGCAGCGTTGAAGATCAGCTAGCTGGCAATGAGCAGTTCTTC	CSVEDQLAGNEQFF
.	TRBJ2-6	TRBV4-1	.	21	TGCGCCAGCAGCCCCCGCTCAGTCACGGGACTCACCAGCTCTGGGGCCAACGTCCTGACTTTC	CASSPRSVTGLTSSGANVLTF
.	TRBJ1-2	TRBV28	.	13	TGTGCCAGCAGCAATAACCAGGGATATGGCTACACCTTC	CASSNNQGYGYTF
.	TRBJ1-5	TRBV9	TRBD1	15	TGTGCCAGCAGCGAGACAGGGGGTCTTGATCAGCCCCAGCATTTT	CASSETGGLDQPQHF
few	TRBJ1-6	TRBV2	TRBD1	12	TGTGCCAGCAGTCGGGACAGGGGGCCCCTCCACTTT	CASSRDRGPLHF
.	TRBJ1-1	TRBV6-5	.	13	TGTGCCAGCAGTCGGAGGGTAAACACTGAAGCTTTCTTT	CASSRRVNTEAFF
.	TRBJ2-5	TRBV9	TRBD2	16	TGTGCCAGCAGCGTAAAGGGCGGAAGCGGGGGCGAGACCCAGTACTTC	CASSVKGGSGGETQYF
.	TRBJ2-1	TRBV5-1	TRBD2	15	TGCGCCAGCTGCCTTTCTAGCGGGAGATGGAATGAGCAGTTCTTC	CASCLSSGRWNEQFF
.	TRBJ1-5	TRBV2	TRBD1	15	TGTGCCAGCAGCGATGGACAGGGGAGATATCAGCCCCAGCATTTT	CASSDGQGRYQPQHF
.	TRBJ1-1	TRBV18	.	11	TGTGCCAGCTCCCCCGGGGGGGAAGCTTTCTTT	CASSPGGEAFF
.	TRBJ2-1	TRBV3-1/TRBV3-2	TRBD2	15	TGTGCCAGCAGCCTCTCGGGCGGGAGGGCCACTGAGCAGTTCTTC	CASSLSGGRATEQFF
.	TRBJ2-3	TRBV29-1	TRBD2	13	TGCAGCGTTGACAGCGGGAGCAAAGATACGCAGTATTTT	CSVDSGSKDTQYF
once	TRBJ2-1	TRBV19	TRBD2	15	TGTGCCAGTAGTATAGATCGTCGGCGGGAGGCTGGGCAGTTCTTC	CASSIDRRREAGQFF
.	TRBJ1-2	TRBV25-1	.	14	TGTGCCAGCAGTGAATGGAGAGTAAACTATGGCTACACCTTC	CASSEWRVNYGYTF
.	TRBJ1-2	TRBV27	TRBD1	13	TGTGCCAGCAAGGGGGCGCCGAACTATGGCTACACCTTC	CASKGAPNYGYTF
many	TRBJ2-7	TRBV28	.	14	TGTGCCAGCAGGACGGTACTAGCTCCGGGAGAGCAGTACTTC	CASRTVLAPGEQYF
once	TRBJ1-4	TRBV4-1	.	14	TGCGCCACCAGGGAGGGATCAACTAATGAAAAACTGTTTTTT	CATREGSTNEKLFF
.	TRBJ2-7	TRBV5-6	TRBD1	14	TGTGCCAGTAGGGACAGGGGACGGACCTACGAGCAGTACTTC	CASRDRGRTYEQYF
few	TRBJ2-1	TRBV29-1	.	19	TGCAGCGTGGGTCTGACTGGCGGGAATAGTGGGGGCTCCTACAATGAGCAGTTCTTC	CSVGLTGGNSGGSYNEQFF
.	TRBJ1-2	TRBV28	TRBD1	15	TGTGCCAGCAGTTTTCGGGACAGGGCCTACTATGGCTACACCTTC	CASSFRDRAYYGYTF
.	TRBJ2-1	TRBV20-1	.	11	TGCAGTGCTAGAGCCCCCGAGGCGCAGTTCTTC	CSARAPEAQFF
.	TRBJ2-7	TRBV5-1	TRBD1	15	TGCGCCAGCAGCTCTAGACAGGGCTTAAGCTACGAGCAGTACTTC	CASSSRQGLSYEQYF
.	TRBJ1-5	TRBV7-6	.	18	TGTGCCAGCAGCCTACACCAGCCGGGATCAAATAGCAATCAGCCCCAGCATTTT	CASSLHQPGSNSNQPQHF